This T cell receptor (beta chain) appears in the sequencing data of a study of T cell repertoires in ileal Crohn's disease. A word on this clone: Its antigen is not known.

Patients were adults with ileal or ileocolonic Crohn's disease needing resection. The ends were cut back, 7 bases at V and 7 bases at J, with 13 bases in the middle. CDR3 length: 13 amino acids. Germline lookup yields CDR1 LNHDA and CDR2 SQIVND (reference sequence). Profiling relied on immunoSEQ multiplex PCR, and the TCRdb table lists in-frame clones only, not all of them. The sample carries approximately 13,000 clones, 70% to 90% recorded once. Findings and caveats of the study: Active smokers at surgery had more clonal expansions than non-smokers.

This sequence originates from an adult with Crohn's disease. This rearrangement joins TRBV19 to TRBJ1-4; the D gene is possibly TRBD1 (5 bases). Sequenced input: ileal tissue. CDR3 region: CASTEGDLEKLFF. The CDR3 region has the DNA TGTGCCAGTACCGAAGGGGATCTTGAAAAACTGTTTTTT. Full variable domain (rest looked up from reference TRBV19 and TRBJ1-4): DGGITQSPKYLFRKEGQNVTLSCEQNLNHDAMYWYRQDPGQGLRLIYYSQIVNDFQKGDIAEGYSVSREKKESFPLTVTSAQKNPTAFYLCASTEGDLEKLFFGSGTQLSVL.